This TCR beta chain emerged from a study (dated by TCRdb to about 2013). Instrument used: Illumina Genome Analyzer IIx. Using fastp at Q25 and MiXCR, TCRdb reprocessed the public reads and kept productive beta chains. Rows with a matching CDR3 protein are joined into one entry that keeps the most common DNA and genes. This sample gives about 16,000 distinct CDR3 sequences in total; 30% to 40% of them show up just once. 16% of the sample goes to the ten largest clones. This clonotype has ten or more counts. Its antigen specificity is not known. Base qualities are missing; no much larger clone stands one base away. Trimming accounts for 4 bases at V and 3 bases at J, while the number of junction bases matched to no gene is 13. CDR1 and CDR2 were assigned from the germline V gene as SQVTM and ANQGSEA. The CDR3 runs 17 amino acids, cysteine and phenylalanine included. Solely the CDR3 DNA is kept, with 51 bases framed from the first base.

The sequence joins TRBV29-1 to TRBJ2-7, and 12 junction bases match TRBD2. The sequence was obtained from a human donor. Input material: blood. At the DNA level, the sequence is TGCAGCGTTGGCGGCCTAGCGGGAGGGCCGTTGGGCTACGAGCAGTACTTC. Translation gives CSVGGLAGGPLGYEQYF.